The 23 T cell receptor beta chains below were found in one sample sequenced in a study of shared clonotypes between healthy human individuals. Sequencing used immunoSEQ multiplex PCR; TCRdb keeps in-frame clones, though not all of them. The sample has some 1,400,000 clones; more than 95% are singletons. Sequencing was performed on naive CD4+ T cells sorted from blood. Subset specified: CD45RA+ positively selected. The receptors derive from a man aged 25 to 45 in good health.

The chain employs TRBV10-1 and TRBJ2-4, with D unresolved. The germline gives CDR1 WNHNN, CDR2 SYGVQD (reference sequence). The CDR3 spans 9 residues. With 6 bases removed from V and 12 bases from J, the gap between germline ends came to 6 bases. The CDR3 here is CASRPSQYF. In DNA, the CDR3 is TGCGCCAGCAGGCCTTCTCAGTACTTC.

CDR3 nucleotides: TGTGCCAGCAGTTTACAGGCGGACCGCACAGATACGCAGTATTTT. Translation: CASSLQADRTDTQYF. The chain recombines TRBV27 with TRBJ2-3, with unresolved D. CDR1 MNHEY and CDR2 SMNVEV come from the germline V gene (reference sequence). V lost 2 bases and J lost 1, with 10 bases in between. The CDR3 totals 15 residues.

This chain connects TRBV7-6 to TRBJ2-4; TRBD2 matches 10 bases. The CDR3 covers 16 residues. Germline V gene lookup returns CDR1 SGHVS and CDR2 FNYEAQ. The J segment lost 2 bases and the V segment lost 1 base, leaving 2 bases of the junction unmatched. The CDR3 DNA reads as TGTGCCAGCAGCTTAGGGACTAGCGGAACCAAAAACATTCAGTACTTC. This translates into CASSLGTSGTKNIQYF.

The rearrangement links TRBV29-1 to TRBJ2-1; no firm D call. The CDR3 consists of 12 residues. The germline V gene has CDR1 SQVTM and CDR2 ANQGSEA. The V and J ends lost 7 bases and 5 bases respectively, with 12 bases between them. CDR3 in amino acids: CSGNHRDNEQFF. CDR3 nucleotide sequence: TGCAGCGGGAATCATCGAGACAATGAGCAGTTCTTC.

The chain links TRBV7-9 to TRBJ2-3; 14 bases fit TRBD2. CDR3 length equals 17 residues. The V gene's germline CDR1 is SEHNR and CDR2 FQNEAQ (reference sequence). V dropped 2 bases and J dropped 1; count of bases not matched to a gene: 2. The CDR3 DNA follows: TGTGCCAGCAGCTTAAGGGGACTAGCGGGAGGCACAGATACGCAGTATTTT. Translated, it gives CASSLRGLAGGTDTQYF.

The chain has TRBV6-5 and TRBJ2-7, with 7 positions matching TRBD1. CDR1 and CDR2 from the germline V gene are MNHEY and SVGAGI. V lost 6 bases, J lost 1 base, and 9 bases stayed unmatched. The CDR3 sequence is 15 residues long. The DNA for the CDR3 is TGTGCCAGCAGGAGCCGAGAGACAGGGTCCTACGAGCAGTACTTC. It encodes CASRSRETGSYEQYF.

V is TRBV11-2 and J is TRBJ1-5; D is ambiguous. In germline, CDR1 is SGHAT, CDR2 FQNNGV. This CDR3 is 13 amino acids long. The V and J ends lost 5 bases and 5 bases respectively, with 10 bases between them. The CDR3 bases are TGTGCCAGCAGCCCCGAGCGTCATCAGCCCCAGCATTTT. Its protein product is CASSPERHQPQHF.

The CDR3 nucleotides are TGCGCCAGCAGACGGGGACAGGGGATTATGAACACTGAAGCTTTCTTT. Translated, it gives CASRRGQGIMNTEAFF. V gene TRBV5-1 combines with J gene TRBJ1-1; 10 bases line up with TRBD1. Germline CDR1 reads SGHRS; CDR2 reads YFSETQ. Trimming cost V 5 bases and J 0 bases; bases outside gene matches: 7. The CDR3 length is 16 residues.

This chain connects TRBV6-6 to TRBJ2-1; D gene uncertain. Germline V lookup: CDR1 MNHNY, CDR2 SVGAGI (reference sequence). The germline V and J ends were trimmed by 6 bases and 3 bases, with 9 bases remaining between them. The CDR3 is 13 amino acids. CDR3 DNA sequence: TGTGCCAGCAGGTTTCCCGTCTACAATGAGCAGTTCTTC. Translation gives CASRFPVYNEQFF.

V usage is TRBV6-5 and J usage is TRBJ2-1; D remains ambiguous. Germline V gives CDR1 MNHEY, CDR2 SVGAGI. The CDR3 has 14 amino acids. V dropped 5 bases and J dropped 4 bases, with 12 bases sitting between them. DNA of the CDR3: TGTGCCAGCAGTAAGAGGTGGGGATACAATGAGCAGTTCTTC. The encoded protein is CASSKRWGYNEQFF.

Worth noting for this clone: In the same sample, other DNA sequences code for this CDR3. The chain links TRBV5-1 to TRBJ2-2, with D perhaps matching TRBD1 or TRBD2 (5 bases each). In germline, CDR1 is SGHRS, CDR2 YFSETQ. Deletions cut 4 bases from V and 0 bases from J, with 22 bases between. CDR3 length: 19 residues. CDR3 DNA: TGCGCCAGCAGCAATATCCTAAACGCCGGGACGCCGAACACCGGGGAGCTGTTTTTT. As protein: CASSNILNAGTPNTGELFF.

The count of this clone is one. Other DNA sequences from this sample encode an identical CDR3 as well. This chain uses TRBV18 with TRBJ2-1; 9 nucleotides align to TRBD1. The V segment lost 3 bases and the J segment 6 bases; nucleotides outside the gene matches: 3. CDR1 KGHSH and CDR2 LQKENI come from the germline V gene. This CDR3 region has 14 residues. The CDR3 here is CASSPGQGINEQFF. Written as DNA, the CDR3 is TGTGCCAGCTCACCCGGACAGGGGATCAATGAGCAGTTCTTC.

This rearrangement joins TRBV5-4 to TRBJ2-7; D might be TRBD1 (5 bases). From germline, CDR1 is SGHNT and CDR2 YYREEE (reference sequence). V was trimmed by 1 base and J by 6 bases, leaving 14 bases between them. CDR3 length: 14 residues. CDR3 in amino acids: CASSLKQGSAEQYF. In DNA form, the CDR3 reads TGTGCCAGCAGCTTGAAGCAGGGCTCGGCCGAGCAGTACTTC. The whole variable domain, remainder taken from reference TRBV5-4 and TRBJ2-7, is ETGVTQSPTHLIKTRGQQVTLRCSSQSGHNTVSWYQQALGQGPQFIFQYYREEENGRGNFPPRFSGLQFPNYSSELNVNALELDDSALYLCASSLKQGSAEQYFGPGTRLTVT.

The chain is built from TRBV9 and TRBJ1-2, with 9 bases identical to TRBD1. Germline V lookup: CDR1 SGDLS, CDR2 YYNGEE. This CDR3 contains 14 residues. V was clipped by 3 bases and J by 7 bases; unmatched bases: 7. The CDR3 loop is CASSARTGASGYTF. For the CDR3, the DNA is TGTGCCAGCAGCGCCAGGACAGGGGCAAGTGGCTACACCTTC.

The CDR3 loop reads CASSVWSGGPDTQYF. The CDR3 DNA follows: TGTGCCAGCAGTGTTTGGAGCGGGGGGCCGGATACGCAGTATTTT. This chain uses TRBV6-1 with TRBJ2-3, with 9 bases that match TRBD2. The CDR3 is 15 residues long. The trim removed 4 bases at V and 6 bases at J, leaving 8 bases unmatched. The V gene's germline CDR1 is MNHNS and CDR2 SASEGT.

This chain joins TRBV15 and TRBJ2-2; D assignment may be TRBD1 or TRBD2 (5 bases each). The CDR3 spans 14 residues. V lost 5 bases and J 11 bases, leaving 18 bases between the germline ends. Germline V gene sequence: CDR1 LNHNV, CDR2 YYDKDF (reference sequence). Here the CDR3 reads CATSAAGTGRELFF. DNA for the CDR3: TGTGCCACCAGCGCAGCCGGGACGGGACGAGAGCTGTTTTTT.

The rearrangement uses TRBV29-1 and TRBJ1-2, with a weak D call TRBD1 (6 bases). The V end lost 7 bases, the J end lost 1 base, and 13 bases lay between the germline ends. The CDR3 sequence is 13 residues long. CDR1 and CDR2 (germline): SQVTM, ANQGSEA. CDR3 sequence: CSAGQGNNYGYTF. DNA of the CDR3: TGCAGCGCCGGGCAGGGGAATAACTATGGCTACACCTTC.

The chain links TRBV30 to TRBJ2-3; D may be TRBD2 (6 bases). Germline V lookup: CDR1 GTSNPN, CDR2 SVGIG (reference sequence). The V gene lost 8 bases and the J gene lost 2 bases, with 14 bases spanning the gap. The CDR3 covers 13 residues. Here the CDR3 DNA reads TGTGCCCGCGACCGGGAGAACACAGATACGCAGTATTTT. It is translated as CARDRENTDTQYF.

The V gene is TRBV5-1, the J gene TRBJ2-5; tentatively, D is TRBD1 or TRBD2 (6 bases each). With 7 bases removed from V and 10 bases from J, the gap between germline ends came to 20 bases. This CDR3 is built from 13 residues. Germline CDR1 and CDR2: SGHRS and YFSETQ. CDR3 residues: CASSTAGGRLQYF. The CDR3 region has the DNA TGCGCCAGCTCGACAGCCGGGGGCCGTCTCCAGTACTTC.

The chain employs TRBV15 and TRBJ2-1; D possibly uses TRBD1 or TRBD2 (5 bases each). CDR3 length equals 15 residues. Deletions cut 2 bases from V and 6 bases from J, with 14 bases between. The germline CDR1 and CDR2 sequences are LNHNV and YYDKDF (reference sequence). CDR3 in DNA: TGTGCCACCAGCAGATCCGGGACCCTCGGCAATGAGCAGTTCTTC. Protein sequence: CATSRSGTLGNEQFF.

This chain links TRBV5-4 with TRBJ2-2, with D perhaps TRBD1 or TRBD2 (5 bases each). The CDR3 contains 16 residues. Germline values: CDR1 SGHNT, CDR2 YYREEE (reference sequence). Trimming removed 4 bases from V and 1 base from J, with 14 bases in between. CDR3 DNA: TGTGCCAGCAGCCACGAGGGACCGCAGAACACCGGGGAGCTGTTTTTT. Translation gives CASSHEGPQNTGELFF.

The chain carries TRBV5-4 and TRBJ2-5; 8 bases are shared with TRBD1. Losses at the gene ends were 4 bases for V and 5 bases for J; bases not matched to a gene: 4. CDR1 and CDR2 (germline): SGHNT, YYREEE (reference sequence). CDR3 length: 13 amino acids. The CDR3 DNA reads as TGTGCCAGCAGCGGACAGGGTATTGAGACCCAGTACTTC. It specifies CASSGQGIETQYF.

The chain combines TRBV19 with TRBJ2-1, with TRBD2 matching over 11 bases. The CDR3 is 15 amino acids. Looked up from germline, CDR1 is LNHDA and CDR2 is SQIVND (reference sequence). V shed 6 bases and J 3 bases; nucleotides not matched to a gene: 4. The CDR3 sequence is CASRRLAGYYNEQFF. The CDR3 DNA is TGTGCCAGTAGGCGACTAGCGGGATACTACAATGAGCAGTTCTTC.